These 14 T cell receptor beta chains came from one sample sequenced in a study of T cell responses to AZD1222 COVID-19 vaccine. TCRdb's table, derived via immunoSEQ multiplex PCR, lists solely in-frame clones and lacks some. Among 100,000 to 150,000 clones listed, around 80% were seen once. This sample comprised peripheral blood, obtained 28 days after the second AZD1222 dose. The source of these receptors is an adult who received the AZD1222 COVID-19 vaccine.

The CDR3 sequence is CASSEPGGGAFF. CDR3 in DNA: TGTGCCAGCAGCGAACCGGGCGGTGGGGCTTTCTTT. V and J are TRBV9 and TRBJ1-1; the D is unclear. This CDR3 contains 12 residues. The germline V gene encodes CDR1 SGDLS and CDR2 YYNGEE. Trimming left V 3 bases short and J 11 bases short, with 14 bases between.

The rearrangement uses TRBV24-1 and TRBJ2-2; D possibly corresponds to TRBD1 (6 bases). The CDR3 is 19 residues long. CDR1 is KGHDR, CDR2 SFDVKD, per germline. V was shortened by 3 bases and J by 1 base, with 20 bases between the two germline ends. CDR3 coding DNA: TGTGCCACCAGTGATCCCCAAACCGGGACATCGATGAACACCGGGGAGCTGTTTTTT. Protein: CATSDPQTGTSMNTGELFF.

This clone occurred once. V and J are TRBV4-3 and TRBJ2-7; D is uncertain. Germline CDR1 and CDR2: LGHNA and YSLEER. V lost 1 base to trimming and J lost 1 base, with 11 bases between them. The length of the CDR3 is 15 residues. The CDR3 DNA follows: TGCGCCAGCAGCCAAGGGGTCACCTCGTCCTACGAGCAGTACTTC. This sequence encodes CASSQGVTSSYEQYF.

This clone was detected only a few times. The CDR3 region is CASSLTGGITQHF. DNA of the CDR3: TGTGCCAGCAGTTTAACAGGGGGCATAACCCAGCATTTT. The rearrangement links TRBV12-3 or TRBV12-4 to TRBJ1-5; TRBD1 agrees at 9 bases. Trimming at V came to 2 bases and at J to 11 bases, leaving 4 bases not matched to a gene. The CDR3 has 13 residues.

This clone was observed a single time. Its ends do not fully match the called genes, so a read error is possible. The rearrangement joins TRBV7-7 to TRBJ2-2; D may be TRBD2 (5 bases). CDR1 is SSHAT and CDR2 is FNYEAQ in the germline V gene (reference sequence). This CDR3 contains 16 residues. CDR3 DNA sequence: TGTGCTAGCAGCCCTTCAGCGGTTTTGAACACCGGGGAGCTGTTTTTT. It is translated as CASSPSAVLNTGELFF.

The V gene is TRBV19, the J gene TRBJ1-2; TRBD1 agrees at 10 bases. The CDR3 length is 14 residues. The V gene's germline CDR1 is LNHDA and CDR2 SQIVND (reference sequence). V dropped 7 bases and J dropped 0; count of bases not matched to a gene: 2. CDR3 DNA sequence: TGTGCCAGTATGGACAGGGGGACTAACTATGGCTACACCTTC. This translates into CASMDRGTNYGYTF.

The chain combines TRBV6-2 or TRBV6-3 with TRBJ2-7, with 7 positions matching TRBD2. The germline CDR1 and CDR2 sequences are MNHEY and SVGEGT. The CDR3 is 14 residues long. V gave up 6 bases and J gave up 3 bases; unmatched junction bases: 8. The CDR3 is CASSPGPGGYEQYF. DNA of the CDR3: TGTGCCAGCAGCCCGGGCCCGGGGGGCTACGAGCAGTACTTC.

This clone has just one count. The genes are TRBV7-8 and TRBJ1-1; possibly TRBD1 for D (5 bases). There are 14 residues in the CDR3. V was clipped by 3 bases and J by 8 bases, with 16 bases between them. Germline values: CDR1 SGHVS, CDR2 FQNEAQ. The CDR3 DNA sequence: TGTGCCAGCAGCTTTAGGGATACAGGTTCAGAAGCTTTCTTT. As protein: CASSFRDTGSEAFF.

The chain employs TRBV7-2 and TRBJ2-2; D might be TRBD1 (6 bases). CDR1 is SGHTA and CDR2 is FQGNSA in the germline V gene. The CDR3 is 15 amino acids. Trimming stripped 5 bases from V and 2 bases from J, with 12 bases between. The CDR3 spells CASSTRQANTGELFF. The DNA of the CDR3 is TGTGCCAGCAGCACCAGACAGGCTAACACCGGGGAGCTGTTTTTT.

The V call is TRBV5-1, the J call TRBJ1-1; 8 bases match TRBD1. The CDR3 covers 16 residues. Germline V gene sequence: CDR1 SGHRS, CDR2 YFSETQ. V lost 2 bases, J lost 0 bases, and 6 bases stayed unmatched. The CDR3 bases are TGCGCCAGCAGCTTACAGGGGGGAGGGATGAACACTGAAGCTTTCTTT. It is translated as CASSLQGGGMNTEAFF.

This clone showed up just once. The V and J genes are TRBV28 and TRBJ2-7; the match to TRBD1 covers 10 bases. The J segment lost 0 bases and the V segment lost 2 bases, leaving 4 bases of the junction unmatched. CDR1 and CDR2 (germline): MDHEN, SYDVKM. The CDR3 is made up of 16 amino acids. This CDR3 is CASSLTRQGASYEQYF. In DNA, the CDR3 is TGTGCCAGCAGTTTAACCAGACAGGGGGCCTCCTACGAGCAGTACTTC.

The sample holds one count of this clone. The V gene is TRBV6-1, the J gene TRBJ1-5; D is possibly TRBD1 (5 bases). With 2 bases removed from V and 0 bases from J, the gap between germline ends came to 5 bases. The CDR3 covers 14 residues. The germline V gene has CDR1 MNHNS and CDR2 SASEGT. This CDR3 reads CASSETGSNQPQHF. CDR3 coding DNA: TGTGCCAGCAGTGAAACAGGTAGCAATCAGCCCCAGCATTTT.

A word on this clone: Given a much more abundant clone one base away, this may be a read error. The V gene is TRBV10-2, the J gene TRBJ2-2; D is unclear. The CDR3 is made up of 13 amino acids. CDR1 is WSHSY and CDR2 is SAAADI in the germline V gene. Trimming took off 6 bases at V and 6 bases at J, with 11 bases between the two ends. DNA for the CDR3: TGCGCCAGCAGGGTGATAGACTCCGGGGAGCTGTTTTTT. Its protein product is CASRVIDSGELFF.

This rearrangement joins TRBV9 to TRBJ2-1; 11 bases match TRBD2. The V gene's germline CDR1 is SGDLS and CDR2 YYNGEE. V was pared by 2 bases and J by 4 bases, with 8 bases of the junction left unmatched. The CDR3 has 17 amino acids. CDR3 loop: CASSVLGSGGAYNEQFF. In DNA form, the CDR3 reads TGTGCCAGCAGCGTGTTGGGTAGCGGGGGGGCTTACAATGAGCAGTTCTTC.